This TCR beta chain is drawn from a study of shared clonotypes between healthy human individuals. For the study at large: Per donor, CD8 memory used one plate, CD8 naive used two, CD4 memory used three and CD4 naive used three. Study findings and constraints: Naive CD4 clonotype sharing across several donors was 4.5% to 6%. Naive subsets tended to show greater estimated richness than memory subsets.

As concerns this clone: Its antigen is unidentified.

Naive CD8 cells lacked CD45RO and underwent positive selection for CCR7, leaving out terminally differentiated effector memory CD45RA+ cells. Trimming took 4 bases from V and 3 from J; bases not matched to a gene: 5. The CDR3 extends over 14 amino acids. Per the germline V gene, CDR1 is SGDLS and CDR2 is YYNGEE. Original analysis: From ImmunoSEQ came sequences covering only the junction and carrying no quality scores, so filtering differed. Profiled with immunoSEQ multiplex PCR; TCRdb holds only in-frame clones, not every one. The DNA was the basis for D and trimming; V, J and clone size are from that table. The data contain about 2.1 million clones, 90% to 95% of them singletons.

This clonotype originated in a man between 18 and 35 years old in good health. Some clones in this sample may be carry-over from other donors' samples. The chain couples TRBV9 to TRBJ2-7; 9 bases are shared with TRBD1. The material sequenced was naive CD8+ T cells from PBMCs. CDR3 DNA sequence: TGTGCCAGCAGCCCGGGACAGGGATTCTACGAGCAGTACTTC. Translating it yields CASSPGQGFYEQYF.